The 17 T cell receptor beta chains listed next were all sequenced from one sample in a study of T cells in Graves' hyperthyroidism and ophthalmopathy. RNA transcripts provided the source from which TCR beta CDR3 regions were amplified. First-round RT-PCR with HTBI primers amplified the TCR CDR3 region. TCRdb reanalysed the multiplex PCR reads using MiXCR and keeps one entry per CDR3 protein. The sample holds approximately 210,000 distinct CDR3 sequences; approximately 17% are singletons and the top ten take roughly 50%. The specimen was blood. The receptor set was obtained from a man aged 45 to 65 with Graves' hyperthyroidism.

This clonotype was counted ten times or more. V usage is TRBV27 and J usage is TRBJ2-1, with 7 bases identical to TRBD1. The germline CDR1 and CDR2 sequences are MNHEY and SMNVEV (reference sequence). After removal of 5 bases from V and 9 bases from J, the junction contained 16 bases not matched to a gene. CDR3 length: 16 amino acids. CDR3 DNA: TGTGCCAGCAGTATTTCGAGAGGGGGCGTAAGGACTGAGCAGTTCTTC. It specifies CASSISRGGVRTEQFF.

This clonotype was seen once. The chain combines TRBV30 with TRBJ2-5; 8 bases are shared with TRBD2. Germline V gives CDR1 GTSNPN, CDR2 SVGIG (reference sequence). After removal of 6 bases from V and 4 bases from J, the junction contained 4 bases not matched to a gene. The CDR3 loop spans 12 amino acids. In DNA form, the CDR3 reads TGTGCCTGCACAACTAGCGGAGAGACCCAGTACTTC. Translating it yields CACTTSGETQYF.

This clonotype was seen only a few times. The CDR3 sequence is CASRLGGVEETQYF. In nucleotides, the CDR3 is TGTGCCAGCAGGTTAGGAGGGGTTGAAGAGACCCAGTACTTC. The rearrangement uses TRBV6-1 and TRBJ2-5; a possible D gene is TRBD2 (6 bases). The V gene's germline CDR1 is MNHNS and CDR2 SASEGT. V was cut by 6 bases and J by 3 bases, with 14 bases left in between. The CDR3 is 14 amino acids.

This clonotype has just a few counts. CDR3 DNA: TGTGCCAGCAGCTTAGCACAGGGGGCTCCAGCTTTCTTT. Encoded protein: CASSLAQGAPAFF. The chain carries TRBV7-9 and TRBJ1-1; 9 nucleotides agree with TRBD1. This CDR3 comprises 13 residues. Germline V gives CDR1 SEHNR, CDR2 FQNEAQ (reference sequence). Trimming took 0 bases from V and 10 from J; bases not matched to a gene: 3.

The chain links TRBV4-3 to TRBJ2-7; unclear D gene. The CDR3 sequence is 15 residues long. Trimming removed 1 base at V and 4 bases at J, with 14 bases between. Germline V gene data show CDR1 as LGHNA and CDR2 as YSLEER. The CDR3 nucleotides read TGCGCCAGCAGCCAAGGGCTGGGGAAGTATTACGAGCAGTACTTC. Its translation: CASSQGLGKYYEQYF.

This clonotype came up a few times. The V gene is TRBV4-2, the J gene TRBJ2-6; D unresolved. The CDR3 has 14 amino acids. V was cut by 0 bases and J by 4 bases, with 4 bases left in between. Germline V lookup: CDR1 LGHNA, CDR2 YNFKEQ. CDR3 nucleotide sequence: TGTGCCAGCAGCCAAGAACGCGGGGCCAACGTCCTGACTTTC. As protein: CASSQERGANVLTF.

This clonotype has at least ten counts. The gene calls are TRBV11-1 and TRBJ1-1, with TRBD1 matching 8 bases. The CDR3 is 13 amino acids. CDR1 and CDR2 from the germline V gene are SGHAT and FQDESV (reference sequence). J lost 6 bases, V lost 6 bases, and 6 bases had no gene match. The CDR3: CASSRDRHSEAFF. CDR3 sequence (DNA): TGTGCCAGCAGTCGGGACAGGCATTCTGAAGCTTTCTTT.

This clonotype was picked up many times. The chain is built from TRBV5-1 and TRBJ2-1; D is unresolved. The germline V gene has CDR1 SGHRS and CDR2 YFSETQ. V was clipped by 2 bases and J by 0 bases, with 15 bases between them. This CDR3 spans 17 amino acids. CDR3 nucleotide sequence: TGCGCCAGCAGCTTTGATCCACAGCGCCTCTCCTACAATGAGCAGTTCTTC. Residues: CASSFDPQRLSYNEQFF.

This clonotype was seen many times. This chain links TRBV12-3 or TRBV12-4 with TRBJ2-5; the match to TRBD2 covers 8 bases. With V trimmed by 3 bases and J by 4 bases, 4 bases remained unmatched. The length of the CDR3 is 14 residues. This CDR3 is CASSLSGSPETQYF. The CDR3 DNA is TGTGCCAGCAGTTTGAGCGGGAGCCCAGAGACCCAGTACTTC.

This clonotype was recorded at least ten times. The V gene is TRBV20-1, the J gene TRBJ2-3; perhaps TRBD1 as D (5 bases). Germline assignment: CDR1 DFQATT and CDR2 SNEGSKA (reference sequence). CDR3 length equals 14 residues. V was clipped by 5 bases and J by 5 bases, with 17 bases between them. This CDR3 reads CSASPSRGRDTQYF. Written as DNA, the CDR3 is TGCAGTGCTTCCCCGAGTAGGGGTAGAGATACGCAGTATTTT.

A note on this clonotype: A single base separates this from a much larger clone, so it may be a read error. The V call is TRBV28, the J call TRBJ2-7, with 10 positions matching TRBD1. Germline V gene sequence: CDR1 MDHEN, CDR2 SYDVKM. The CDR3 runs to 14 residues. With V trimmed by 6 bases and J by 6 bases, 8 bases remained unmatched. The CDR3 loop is CASRLGTGASEQYF. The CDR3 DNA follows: TGTGCCAGCAGACTCGGGACAGGGGCCTCCGAGCAGTACTTC.

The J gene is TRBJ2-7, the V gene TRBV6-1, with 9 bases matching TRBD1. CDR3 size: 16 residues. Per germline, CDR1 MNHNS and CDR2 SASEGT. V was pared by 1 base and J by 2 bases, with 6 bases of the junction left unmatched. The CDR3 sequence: CASSEGTGQGAYEQYF. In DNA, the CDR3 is TGTGCCAGCAGTGAAGGTACGGGACAGGGAGCCTACGAGCAGTACTTC.

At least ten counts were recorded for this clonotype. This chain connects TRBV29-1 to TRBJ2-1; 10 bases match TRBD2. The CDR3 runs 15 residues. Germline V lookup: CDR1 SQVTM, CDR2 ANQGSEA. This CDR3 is CSSKTPGLAYNEQFF. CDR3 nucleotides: TGCAGTTCAAAAACCCCGGGACTAGCGTACAATGAGCAGTTCTTC.

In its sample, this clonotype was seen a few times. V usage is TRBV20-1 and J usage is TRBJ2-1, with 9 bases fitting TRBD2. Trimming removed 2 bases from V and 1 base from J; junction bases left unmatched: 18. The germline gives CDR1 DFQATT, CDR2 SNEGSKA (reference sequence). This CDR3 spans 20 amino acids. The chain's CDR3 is CSARTPWSGRSVRSYNEQFF. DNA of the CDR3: TGCAGTGCTAGAACCCCGTGGAGCGGGAGGTCGGTCAGGTCCTACAATGAGCAGTTCTTC.

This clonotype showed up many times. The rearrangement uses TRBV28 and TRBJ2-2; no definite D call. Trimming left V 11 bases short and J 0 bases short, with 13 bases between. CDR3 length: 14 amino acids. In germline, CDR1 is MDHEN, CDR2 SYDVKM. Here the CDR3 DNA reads TGTGCCTCCCGTTTGCTGGCGAACACCGGGGAGCTGTTTTTT. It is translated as CASRLLANTGELFF.

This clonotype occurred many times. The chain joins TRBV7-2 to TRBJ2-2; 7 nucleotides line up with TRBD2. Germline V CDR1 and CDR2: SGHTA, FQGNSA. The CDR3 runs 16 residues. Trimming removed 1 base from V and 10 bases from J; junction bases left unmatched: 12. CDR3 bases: TGTGCCAGCAGCTTAGGTCCTAGCGGTCTCACGGCGGAGCTGTTTTTT. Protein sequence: CASSLGPSGLTAELFF.

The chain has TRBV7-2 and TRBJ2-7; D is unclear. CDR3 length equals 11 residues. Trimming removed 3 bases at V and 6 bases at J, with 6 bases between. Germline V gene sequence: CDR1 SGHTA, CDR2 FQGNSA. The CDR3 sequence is CASSFFSEQYF. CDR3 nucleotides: TGTGCCAGCAGCTTCTTCTCCGAGCAGTACTTC.